This T cell receptor (beta chain) was recorded in a study of regulatory T cells in long-lasting Graves disease. Study observations and caveats: It was in persistent disease that TRBV28, TRBJ1-2 and TRBJ2-5 were favored.

The time point here: persistent/refractory GD, antithyroid drugs over 5 years with positive TRAb. TCR sequences were obtained from RNA taken from PBMCs. The TCR beta library used iRepertoire HTBI primers with Arm-PCR amplification of CDR3. Under the authors' procedure: In the combined samples, under 80 TRBV and 14 to 15 TRBJ segments were identified. TCRdb reprocessed the multiplex PCR reads via MiXCR and lists one record per CDR3 protein. The authors' filters were not applied to this entry. Of roughly 450,000 distinct CDR3 sequences in the sample, around 20% are singletons; the top ten hold 7.8%. Germline CDR1 is MNHEY and CDR2 is SMNVEV (reference sequence). CDR3 length: 12 amino acids. The V end was cut by 6 bases, the J end by 8 bases, with 11 bases between. As concerns this clonotype: Its specificity is unknown.

The origin of this receptor is a female donor with Graves disease. The source material was peripheral blood mononuclear cells (PBMCs), sampled when the disease was refractory, from a patient treated with antithyroid drugs. The chain uses TRBV27 and TRBJ2-1, with D perhaps TRBD1 or TRBD2 (5 bases each). The CDR3 is CASRKGTYEQFF. For the CDR3, the DNA is TGTGCCAGCAGAAAAGGGACGTATGAGCAGTTCTTC.